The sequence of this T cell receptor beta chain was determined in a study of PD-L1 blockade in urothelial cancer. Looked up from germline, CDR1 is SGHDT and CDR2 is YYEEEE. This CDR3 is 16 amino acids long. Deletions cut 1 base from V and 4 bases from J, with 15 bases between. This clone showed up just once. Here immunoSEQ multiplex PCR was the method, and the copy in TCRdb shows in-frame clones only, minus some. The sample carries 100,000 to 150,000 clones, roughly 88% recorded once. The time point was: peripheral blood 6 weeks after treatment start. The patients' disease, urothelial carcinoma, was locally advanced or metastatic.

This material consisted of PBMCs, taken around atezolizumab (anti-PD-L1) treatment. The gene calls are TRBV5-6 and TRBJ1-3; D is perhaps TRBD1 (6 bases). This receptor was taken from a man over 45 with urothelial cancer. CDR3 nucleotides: TGTGCCAGCAGCTTGAGAGGGGGTTATTACGGAAACACCATATATTTT. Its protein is CASSLRGGYYGNTIYF.